What follows are 5 T cell receptor beta chains derived from one specimen sequenced in a study of early T cells in non-severe SARS-CoV-2 infection listed by TCRdb under 2021. Library prep was done by 5' RACE. Sequencing took place on a NextSeq 500. The public reads were run again by TCRdb, first through fastp at Q25 and then through MiXCR, and only productive beta chains were kept. Here each entry gathers all rows of one CDR3 protein and keeps the most common genes and DNA. The sample records tens of thousands of distinct CDR3 sequences, over 4% of which are singletons. The ten top clones hold 2.6% of the sample. Sequenced: whole blood. The receptors originated from an adult who was a healthcare worker with PCR-confirmed SARS-CoV-2 infection or an uninfected control (not recorded which).

This clonotype was detected many times. The chain carries TRBV5-1 and TRBJ2-3; 13 positions match TRBD2. Trimming cost V 6 bases and J 2 bases; bases outside gene matches: 12. This CDR3 spans 18 amino acids. Germline V gives CDR1 SGHRS, CDR2 YFSETQ. The CDR3 sequence is CASTWTSGGVRNTDTQYF. The DNA of the CDR3 is TGCGCCAGCACCTGGACTAGCGGGGGAGTTCGGAACACAGATACGCAGTATTTT.

This clonotype was observed at least ten times. The chain recombines TRBV7-3 with TRBJ2-1; TRBD2 matches at 8 bases. Per the germline V gene, CDR1 is SGHTA and CDR2 is FQGTGA. This CDR3 comprises 14 residues. V lost 5 bases and J lost 8; bases outside the gene matches: 8. The CDR3 loop is CASSPLNGRDEQFF. The CDR3 DNA reads as TGTGCCAGCAGCCCCCTCAACGGGAGGGATGAGCAGTTCTTC.

This clonotype has at least ten counts. The rearrangement uses TRBV7-9 and TRBJ2-7; 8 bases align to TRBD2. Germline loops: CDR1 SEHNR, CDR2 FQNEAQ (reference sequence). J gave up 2 bases and V 5 bases, and 5 bases lay outside the gene matches. The length of the CDR3 is 14 residues. Here the CDR3 reads CASSRGLAPYEQYF. DNA of the CDR3: TGTGCCAGCAGCCGAGGACTAGCCCCCTACGAGCAGTACTTC.

By its share, this clonotype is medium-sized. Here the CDR3 reads CASSPRGGETQYF. CDR3 coding DNA: TGTGCCAGCAGCCCGCGAGGGGGAGAGACCCAGTACTTC. The chain links TRBV11-2 to TRBJ2-5; D might be TRBD1 (6 bases). The length of the CDR3 is 13 residues. V was clipped by 5 bases and J by 4 bases, with 11 bases between them. The V gene's germline CDR1 is SGHAT and CDR2 FQNNGV.

This clonotype has ten or more counts. The rearrangement links TRBV30 to TRBJ1-6; D may be TRBD1 (5 bases). Germline V gives CDR1 GTSNPN, CDR2 SVGIG (reference sequence). The CDR3 is made up of 15 amino acids. Trimming shortened V by 3 bases and J by 4 bases, and 13 bases separated the two germline ends. CDR3 nucleotides: TGTGCCTGGAGCCAGGGAGTTTCTTATAATTCACCCCTCCACTTT. Protein product: CAWSQGVSYNSPLHF. Looking up the rest from reference TRBV30 and TRBJ1-6 gives the full variable domain: SQTIHQWPATLVQPVGSPLSLECTVEGTSNPNLYWYRQAAGRGLQLLFYSVGIGQISSEVPQNLSASRPQDRQFILSSKKLLLSDSGFYLCAWSQGVSYNSPLHFGNGTRLTVT.